The T cell receptor (beta chain) described here comes from a study of T cell repertoires in cytomegalovirus infection. Across the study: Through public TCR beta signatures, both CMV infection and matching HLA type were indicated.

TCRdb called the reads again in MiXCR, with one record for every CDR3 protein. The sample includes fewer than 900,000 distinct CDR3 sequences, almost 30% of them seen just once. The study, taken as a whole, reports: The response measured ex vivo was dominated by TCR beta clonotypes (HLA-C-restricted and CMV-specific).

This CDR3 is built from 13 residues. Germline values: CDR1 SQVTM, CDR2 ANQGSEA. V was shortened by 5 bases and J by 5 bases, with 15 bases between the two germline ends. As to this clonotype: The antigen is unknown.

The chain employs TRBV29-1 and TRBJ1-1; tentatively, D is TRBD1 (5 bases). The starting material was cultured CD8+ T cells from PBMCs, obtained from culture after CMV antigen stimulation. This clonotype was sampled from a human donor in good health (CMV status not recorded). Some clones in this sample may be carry-over from other donors' samples. Here the CDR3 DNA reads TGCAGCGTTTACTTTGTTGGGGGGACTGAAGCTTTCTTT. It specifies CSVYFVGGTEAFF. Based on the CDR3 plus reference TRBV29-1 and TRBJ1-1, the full variable domain is SAVISQKPSRDICQRGTSLTIQCQVDSQVTMMFWYRQQPGQSLTLIATANQGSEATYESGFVIDKFPISRPNLTFSTLTVSNMSPEDSSIYLCSVYFVGGTEAFFGQGTRLTVV.